This TCR beta chain was recorded in a study of blood T cell repertoires in COVID-19. Study details: Specimens from acute and convalescent COVID-19 originated in the United States, Italy and Spain.

This CDR3 comprises 16 residues. Germline CDR1 and CDR2: LGHNA and YSLEER. With V trimmed by 1 base and J by 2 bases, 4 bases remained unmatched. As handled by the study authors: Reference gene primers were amplified, and this amplification served to estimate nucleated cell counts. Using immunoSEQ multiplex PCR, the repertoire was profiled, and TCRdb retains in-frame clones only, with some absent. V and J calls and clone size follow that table, whereas D and trimming were derived from the DNA. The sample holds around 200,000 clones; roughly nine tenths are singletons and the top ten take about 2.2%. The receptor was derived from a woman between 50 and 59 years old with acute or convalescent COVID-19. J is TRBJ2-3 and V is TRBV4-3; TRBD2 agrees at 9 bases. Sequenced input: peripheral blood. Written as DNA, the CDR3 is TGCGCCAGCAGCCAAGGGGCTAGCGGGGTCACAGATACGCAGTATTTT. Encoded protein: CASSQGASGVTDTQYF.